What follows are 15 T cell receptor beta chains derived from one specimen sequenced in a study of T cell responses to AZD1222 COVID-19 vaccine (dated by TCRdb to about 2021). Receptor amplification or capture employed the immunoSEQ multiplex PCR assay. TCRdb's version of the immuneACCESS table is confined to in-frame rearrangements and falls short of the full clone set. An unresolved V gene accounts for under half of the shortfall where checked; the remainder is of unknown origin. This sample is represented by roughly 96,000 clones; 80% to 90% of them were singletons. 1.5% to 2% of the sample rests with the top ten. The sample's time point, from its label and the paper: baseline before first vaccination. The material was peripheral blood, obtained on day 0 of AZD1222 vaccination. The receptor source for this set is an adult in good health.

This clone was detected only once. The chain is built from TRBV6-5 and TRBJ1-5; TRBD1 matches 9 bases. The CDR3 length is 15 residues. V gave up 6 bases and J gave up 4 bases; unmatched junction bases: 7. Germline CDR1 is MNHEY and CDR2 is SVGAGI. The CDR3: CASRRDRETNQPQHF. The CDR3 region has the DNA TGTGCCAGCAGACGGGACAGGGAGACGAATCAGCCCCAGCATTTT.

The rearrangement joins TRBV2 to TRBJ1-1; D may be TRBD1 (6 bases). There are 13 residues in the CDR3. Trimming left V 10 bases short and J 4 bases short, with 16 bases between. Germline lookup yields CDR1 SNHLY and CDR2 FYNNEI. DNA for the CDR3: TGTGCCACCCGATACGGGACATCCACTGAAGCTTTCTTT. Protein sequence: CATRYGTSTEAFF.

The chain couples TRBV3-1 (or the pseudogene TRBV3-2) to TRBJ1-2, with D possibly TRBD1 on 6 matching bases. Per germline, CDR1 LGHDT and CDR2 YNNKEL (reference sequence). Trimming pared 0 bases from V and 8 bases from J, leaving 16 bases between. This CDR3 has 15 amino acids. The CDR3 DNA reads as TGTGCCAGCAGCCAAGACGCAACAGGGTCAGGGGGCTACACCTTC. Translated, it gives CASSQDATGSGGYTF.

The chain couples TRBV6-1 to TRBJ1-1; D uncertain. In germline, CDR1 is MNHNS, CDR2 SASEGT. The CDR3 sequence is 11 residues long. V lost 2 bases and J 6 bases, leaving 4 bases between the germline ends. The CDR3 DNA follows: TGTGCCAGCAGTGAACGAGCTGAAGCTTTCTTT. Residues: CASSERAEAFF.

The V call is TRBV27, the J call TRBJ1-4; D may be TRBD1 (5 bases). The CDR3 is made up of 16 amino acids. V lost 3 bases and J lost 8, with 19 bases in between. From germline, CDR1 is MNHEY and CDR2 SMNVEV (reference sequence). The CDR3, as DNA: TGTGCCAGCAGTTTGTCTCCGGGGACCGCCCGGGAAAAACTGTTTTTT. It codes for CASSLSPGTAREKLFF.

The V call is TRBV10-3, the J call TRBJ1-1; no firm D call. This CDR3 spans 13 amino acids. Germline V gene sequence: CDR1 ENHRY, CDR2 SYGVKD. V lost 7 bases and J 3 bases, leaving 12 bases between the germline ends. CDR3 bases: TGTGCCATCACAACCGGATCGTACACTGAAGCTTTCTTT. It codes for CAITTGSYTEAFF.

This chain joins TRBV11-1 and TRBJ2-3; no definite D call. Trimming removed 7 bases at V and 1 base at J, with 9 bases between. Germline V gene sequence: CDR1 SGHAT, CDR2 FQDESV (reference sequence). The CDR3 totals 13 residues. Written as DNA, the CDR3 is TGTGCCAGCACCCCCCGGGGCACAGATACGCAGTATTTT. Its translation: CASTPRGTDTQYF. Complete variable domain (other parts from reference TRBV11-1 and TRBJ2-3): EAEVAQSPRYKITEKSQAVAFWCDPISGHATLYWYRQILGQGPELLVQFQDESVVDDSQLPKDRFSAERLKGVDSTLKIQPAELGDSAMYLCASTPRGTDTQYFGPGTRLTVL.

The chain combines TRBV28 with TRBJ1-2, with 7 bases aligning to TRBD1. Germline trimming cut 6 bases from V and 4 bases from J; bases unmatched to any gene: 8. CDR1 is MDHEN, CDR2 SYDVKM, per germline. This CDR3 region has 14 residues. For the CDR3, the DNA is TGTGCCAGCAGCCTGGGAGGGGGCGGCTATGGCTACACCTTC. Its protein is CASSLGGGGYGYTF.

V usage is TRBV30 and J usage is TRBJ1-4; D gene ambiguous. This CDR3 comprises 11 residues. V lost 7 bases and J 4 bases, leaving 7 bases between the germline ends. The V gene's germline CDR1 is GTSNPN and CDR2 SVGIG (reference sequence). CDR3 sequence (DNA): TGTGCCTACTGGGATAATGAAAAACTGTTTTTT. Translating it yields CAYWDNEKLFF.

This clone has a single count. V and J are TRBV5-1 and TRBJ1-4, with D maybe TRBD1 (6 bases). Germline CDR1 is SGHRS and CDR2 is YFSETQ. The CDR3 totals 17 residues. V lost 1 base and J lost 0, with 13 bases in between. CDR3 region: CASSLMGAQATNEKLFF. The CDR3 DNA is TGCGCCAGCAGCTTGATGGGGGCGCAGGCAACTAATGAAAAACTGTTTTTT. Combining the CDR3 with reference TRBV5-1 and TRBJ1-4 gives the whole variable domain KAGVTQTPRYLIKTRGQQVTLSCSPISGHRSVSWYQQTPGQGLQFLFEYFSETQRNKGNFPGRFSGRQFSNSRSEMNVSTLELGDSALYLCASSLMGAQATNEKLFFGSGTQLSVL.

The genes are TRBV9 and TRBJ1-1; the D is unclear. Germline CDR1 reads SGDLS; CDR2 reads YYNGEE. This CDR3 is 14 amino acids long. The V end lost 4 bases, the J end lost 7 bases, and 17 bases lay between the germline ends. In DNA, the CDR3 is TGTGCCAGCAGCTCCGGTTTGGCCACGGTTGAAGCTTTCTTT. Translation gives CASSSGLATVEAFF.

The chain is built from TRBV6-5 and TRBJ1-1, with TRBD1 as a possible D gene (5 bases). The CDR3 runs to 14 residues. Germline loops: CDR1 MNHEY, CDR2 SVGAGI. V was trimmed by 4 bases and J by 3 bases, leaving 12 bases between them. CDR3 nucleotides: TGTGCCAGCAGTTCCGGAGGGGCGGACACTGAAGCTTTCTTT. Its protein product is CASSSGGADTEAFF.

This clone was recorded once. The chain carries TRBV4-2 and TRBJ1-2; D is possibly TRBD1 (5 bases). This CDR3 contains 15 residues. The V end was cut by 0 bases, the J end by 4 bases, with 12 bases between. The germline V gene has CDR1 LGHNA and CDR2 YNFKEQ. CDR3 protein: CASSQEVTGFYGYTF. The CDR3, as DNA: TGTGCCAGCAGCCAAGAAGTCACAGGCTTCTATGGCTACACCTTC.

This chain joins TRBV6-5 and TRBJ1-2, with 11 bases lining up with TRBD1. V lost 4 bases, J lost 8 bases, and 3 bases stayed unmatched. CDR3 length equals 13 residues. Germline assignment: CDR1 MNHEY and CDR2 SVGAGI. CDR3 sequence reads: CASSFGQGAGYTF. The CDR3 nucleotides read TGTGCCAGCAGTTTCGGACAGGGGGCGGGCTACACCTTC.

The chain combines TRBV7-2 with TRBJ2-7, with 7 bases matching TRBD1. Per germline, CDR1 SGHTA and CDR2 FQGNSA. This CDR3 has 14 residues. Trimming at V came to 4 bases and at J to 4 bases, leaving 7 bases not matched to a gene. The DNA of the CDR3 is TGTGCCAGCAGCTACCTGGGACAGCTTTACGAGCAGTACTTC. Protein: CASSYLGQLYEQYF.